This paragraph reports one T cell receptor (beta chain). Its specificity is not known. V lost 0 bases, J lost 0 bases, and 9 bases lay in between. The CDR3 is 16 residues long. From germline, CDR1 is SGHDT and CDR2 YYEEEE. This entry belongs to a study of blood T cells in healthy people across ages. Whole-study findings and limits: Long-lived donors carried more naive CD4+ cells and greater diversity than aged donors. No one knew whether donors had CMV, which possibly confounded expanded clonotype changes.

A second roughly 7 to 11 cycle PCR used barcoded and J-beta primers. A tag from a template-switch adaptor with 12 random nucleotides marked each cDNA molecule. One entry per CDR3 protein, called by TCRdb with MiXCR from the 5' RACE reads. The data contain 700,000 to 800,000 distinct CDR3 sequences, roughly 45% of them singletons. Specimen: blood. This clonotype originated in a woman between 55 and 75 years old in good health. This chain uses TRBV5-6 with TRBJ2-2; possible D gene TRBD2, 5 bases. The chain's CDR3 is CASSLVGLANTGELFF. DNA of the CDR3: TGTGCCAGCAGCTTGGTAGGACTCGCGAACACCGGGGAGCTGTTTTTT.